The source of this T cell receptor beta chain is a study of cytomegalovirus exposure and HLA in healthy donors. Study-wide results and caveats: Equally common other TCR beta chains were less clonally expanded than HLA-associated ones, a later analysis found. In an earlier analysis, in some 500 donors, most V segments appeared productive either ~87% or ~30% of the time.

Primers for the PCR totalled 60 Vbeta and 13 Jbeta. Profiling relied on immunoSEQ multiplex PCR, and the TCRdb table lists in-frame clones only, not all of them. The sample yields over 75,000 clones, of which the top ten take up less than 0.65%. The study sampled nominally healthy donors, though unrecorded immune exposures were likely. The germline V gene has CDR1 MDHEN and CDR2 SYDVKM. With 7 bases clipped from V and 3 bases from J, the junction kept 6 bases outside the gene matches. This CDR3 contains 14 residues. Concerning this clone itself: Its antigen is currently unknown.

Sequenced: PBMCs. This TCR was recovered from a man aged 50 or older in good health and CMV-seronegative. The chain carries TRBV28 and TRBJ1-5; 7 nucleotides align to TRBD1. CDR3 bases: TGTGCCAGCAAGCCAGGGGGGTACAATCAGCCCCAGCATTTT. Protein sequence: CASKPGGYNQPQHF. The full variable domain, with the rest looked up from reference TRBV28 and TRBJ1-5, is DVKVTQSSRYLVKRTGEKVFLECVQDMDHENMFWYRQDPGLGLRLIYFSYDVKMKEKGDIPEGYSVSREKKERFSLILESASTNQTSMYLCASKPGGYNQPQHFGDGTRLSIL.